This T cell receptor beta chain comes out of a study of breast tumors, draining lymph nodes, adjacent tissues. Whole-study findings and limits: Compared with basal-like, luminal-like tumors shared significantly more repertoire with nontumor tissue. Tumors had less TCR diversity than lymph nodes, more than nontumor tissue.

TCRdb ran MiXCR on the multiplex PCR reads and lists one entry per CDR3 protein. The table records a few hundred thousand distinct CDR3 sequences, 30% to 35% of them present only once. This CDR3 comprises 13 residues. V lost 6 bases and J lost 0, with 6 bases in between. CDR1 and CDR2 from the germline V gene are KGHDR and SFDVKD. This clonotype was counted many times. What it binds is unknown. The lymph nodes were axillary draining lymph nodes from breast cancer patients. V is TRBV24-1 and J is TRBJ2-3; D gene unclear. The origin of this receptor is a female donor with breast cancer. Some clones in this sample may be carry-over from other donors' samples. The sequenced sample was axillary lymph node tissue. The CDR3 DNA is TGTGCCACCAGTACGGGTAGCACAGATACGCAGTATTTT. Its protein is CATSTGSTDTQYF.